This T cell receptor beta chain was identified during a study of T cell responses to AZD1222 COVID-19 vaccine (dated by TCRdb to the early 2020s). Background on the whole study: TCR sequencing covered more than 230 trial participants: about 210 given two doses of AZD1222 and approximately 26 given two doses of MenACWY control vaccine. Trial participants were enrolled into age subgroups of 18-55, 56-69 and 70-plus years, which contained roughly 150, 30 and 60 TCR-sequenced participants, respectively.

Taken with the paper, the label for time point translates to: baseline before first vaccination. In the paper's terms, the treatment or condition label means: meningococcal conjugate vaccine given as trial control. Samples from vaccinated people were obtained from the UK trials COV001 and COV002, which included a single-blind randomized controlled phase 2/3 trial of AZD1222 (ChAdOx1 nCoV-19) in healthy adults. For TCRbeta chain sequencing, PBMC samples from trial participants were taken at day 0 and at day 28 after the second dose. The CDR3 regions of human TCRbeta chains were analyzed by immunosequencing. The published analysis was carried out like this. TCRs in the repertoires were matched against a reference library of SARS-CoV-2-specific TCRs that had been generated with the MIRA antigen-specificity platform. Breadth was defined as the fraction of unique TCRs that were SARS-CoV-2-associated, and depth was defined as the fraction of total T cells that were SARS-CoV-2-associated. Using the MIRA data, each spike-specific TCR was assigned both to the spike region to which the TCR was reactive and to a CD4 or CD8 class. Log10-transformed breadth and depth values were compared by one-way ANOVA with Sidak's multiple comparisons tests. The clones in this table, taken by TCRdb from immuneACCESS, are in-frame only. Not every clone is retained; where verified, under half of the shortfall comes from an unresolved V gene, and the cause of the rest is unknown. V and J calls and clone size come straight from that table; D and trimming were deduced from the DNA. The sample table records more than 50,000 clones; 79% of these occur just once. 20% to 30% of the sample is taken by the ten largest.

Regarding this clone: Its antigen is currently not known. One base away there is no much larger clone; base qualities are not given.

What the work shows at the level of the full study, not this receptor alone: Most participants were white British and females outnumbered males, and the authors suggested that clonal diversity may have been underestimated. Because no samples from the day 14 peak response were available, repertoires could be characterized only after the peak T cell response. The vaccine-associated CD4 TCRs covered the entire spike protein, and the dominant responses fell in regions 160-218 and 743-854. Spike-specific TCR breadth and depth rose significantly after two AZD1222 doses compared with day 0 and with MenACWY recipients. In the small 56-69-year group, the increase in depth fell short of significance, most likely because of low power. Only five to seven AZD1222 recipients were SARS-CoV-2 seropositive at baseline, limiting conclusions about previously exposed vaccinees. Reportedly, almost half of the unique spike-specific TCRs recognized epitopes lying outside the regions that are mutated in the B.1.351 and B.1.1.7 variants.

The TCR was taken from an adult in good health. Material: peripheral blood, obtained on day 0 of MenACWY control vaccination.

The bases read TGTGCCAGCAGCCAAAGTTTTGCGGGCTCTGGGGCCAACGTCCTGACTTTC. This codes for CASSQSFAGSGANVLTF. This receptor chain uses TRBV3-1 (or the pseudogene TRBV3-2) and TRBJ2-6; a weak D assignment points to TRBD2 (5 bases agree). CDR1 LGHDT and CDR2 YNNKEL are derived from the germline V gene (reference sequence). Counted from cysteine to phenylalanine, this CDR3 has 17 amino acids. Only CDR3 DNA is held: 51 bases, read in frame from base 1. The germline ends are 11 bases apart after V is trimmed by 2 bases and J by 0 bases.